This passage covers 9 T cell receptor beta chains from one sample sequenced in a study of blood T cell repertoires in COVID-19. TCRdb's copy holds only in-frame clones and misses some; the assay was immunoSEQ multiplex PCR. Here the sample spans about 68,000 clones, about four fifths being singletons. What was sequenced was peripheral blood. These receptors originate from a man in his fifties with active COVID-19.

This rearrangement joins TRBV6-5 to TRBJ2-1, with 8 positions matching TRBD1. The CDR3 spans 15 residues. The V and J ends lost 4 bases and 8 bases, in that order; junction bases with no gene match: 10. The germline V gene encodes CDR1 MNHEY and CDR2 SVGAGI. The chain's CDR3 is CASSSADRVWDEQFF. Here the CDR3 DNA reads TGTGCCAGCAGTTCCGCGGACAGGGTATGGGATGAGCAGTTCTTC.

This clone is a singleton in its sample. J is TRBJ1-4 and V is TRBV3-1 (or the pseudogene TRBV3-2), with D possibly being TRBD1 (5 bases). The CDR3 has 16 residues. Trimming took off 3 bases at V and 0 bases at J, with 11 bases between the two ends. CDR1 and CDR2 (germline): LGHDT, YNNKEL (reference sequence). CDR3 nucleotide sequence: TGTGCCAGCAGCCAGGTAACAGGCGCAACTAATGAAAAACTGTTTTTT. It translates to CASSQVTGATNEKLFF.

The chain employs TRBV10-3 and TRBJ1-2; possibly TRBD1 for D (6 bases). Germline CDR1 and CDR2: ENHRY and SYGVKD. Trimming took off 3 bases at V and 5 bases at J, with 22 bases between the two ends. The CDR3 has 17 amino acids. CDR3 sequence (DNA): TGTGCCATCAGTGACGGACAGAATCCCGCCGTTAGGTATGGCTACACCTTC. It codes for CAISDGQNPAVRYGYTF.

V and J are TRBV15 and TRBJ1-5; D remains ambiguous. This CDR3 has 16 amino acids. The germline gives CDR1 LNHNV, CDR2 YYDKDF (reference sequence). Trimming shortened V by 6 bases and J by 2 bases, and 17 bases separated the two germline ends. CDR3 nucleotides: TGTGCCACCAGTAGAAACCGGGCCGGGGGCAATCAGCCCCAGCATTTT. The encoded protein is CATSRNRAGGNQPQHF.

The rearrangement links TRBV19 to TRBJ1-2; TRBD1 aligns across 7 bases. The J segment lost 5 bases and the V segment lost 5 bases, leaving 11 bases of the junction unmatched. The CDR3 sequence is 15 residues long. In germline, CDR1 is LNHDA, CDR2 SQIVND (reference sequence). In DNA form, the CDR3 reads TGTGCCAGTAGTTTTAGCCAGGGACAGAGGTATGGCTACACCTTC. It specifies CASSFSQGQRYGYTF.

The rearrangement uses TRBV19 and TRBJ2-1; 9 bases are a match to TRBD1. Germline lookup yields CDR1 LNHDA and CDR2 SQIVND (reference sequence). J lost 5 bases, V lost 7 bases, and 9 bases had no gene match. The CDR3 runs 15 residues. The CDR3 protein is CASTADRGFNNEQFF. In DNA, the CDR3 is TGTGCCAGTACCGCGGACAGGGGATTCAACAATGAGCAGTTCTTC.

The chain links TRBV12-5 to TRBJ1-5, with D possibly TRBD1 on 6 matching bases. V was cut by 6 bases and J by 0 bases, with 9 bases left in between. This CDR3 contains 14 residues. Germline V gene lookup returns CDR1 LGHNT and CDR2 FRNRAP. CDR3 in amino acids: CASGDSNSNQPQHF. The CDR3 nucleotides are TGTGCTAGTGGGGACAGTAATAGCAATCAGCCCCAGCATTTT.

This clone is a singleton in its sample. The chain couples TRBV9 to TRBJ2-3; maybe TRBD2 (5 bases). Trimming left V 4 bases short and J 6 bases short, with 12 bases between. CDR3 length: 13 residues. Germline loops: CDR1 SGDLS, CDR2 YYNGEE. The CDR3, as DNA: TGTGCCAGCAGCTCAGCTCCGGGGGATACGCAGTATTTT. It specifies CASSSAPGDTQYF.

V is TRBV7-2 and J is TRBJ1-5; D may be TRBD1 (6 bases). Per the germline V gene, CDR1 is SGHTA and CDR2 is FQGNSA. The CDR3 has 15 residues. Trimming left V 7 bases short and J 3 bases short, with 16 bases between. This chain's CDR3 is CASTRRGGFNQPQHF. DNA for the CDR3: TGTGCCAGCACTCGGAGAGGGGGATTCAATCAGCCCCAGCATTTT.